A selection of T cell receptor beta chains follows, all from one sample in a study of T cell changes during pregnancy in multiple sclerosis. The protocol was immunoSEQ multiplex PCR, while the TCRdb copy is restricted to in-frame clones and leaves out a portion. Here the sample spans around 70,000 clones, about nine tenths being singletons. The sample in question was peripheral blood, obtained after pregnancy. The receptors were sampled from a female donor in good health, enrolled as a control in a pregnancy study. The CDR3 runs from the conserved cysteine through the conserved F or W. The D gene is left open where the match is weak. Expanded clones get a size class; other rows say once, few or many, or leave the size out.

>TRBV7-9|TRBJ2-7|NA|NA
CASSLAEFPGLYYEQYF
TGTGCCAGCAGCTTAGCGGAATTTCCGGGATTGTACTACGAGCAGTACTTC
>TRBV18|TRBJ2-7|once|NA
CASSNCMSECEQYF
TGTGCCAGCTCAAACTGTATGAGTGAGTGCGAGCAGTACTTC
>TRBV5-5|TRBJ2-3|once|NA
CASSLGDKSTDTQYF
TGTGCCAGCAGCTTGGGGGACAAAAGCACAGATACGCAGTATTTT
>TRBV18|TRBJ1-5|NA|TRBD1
CASSTDRGDNQPQHF
TGTGCCAGCTCAACAGACAGGGGAGACAATCAGCCCCAGCATTTT
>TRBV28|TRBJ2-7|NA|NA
CASSSSGRSYEQYF
TGTGCCAGCAGTTCGTCAGGGCGCTCCTACGAGCAGTACTTC
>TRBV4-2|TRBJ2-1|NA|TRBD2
CASSLGLAGVSYNEQFF
TGTGCCAGCAGCCTGGGACTAGCGGGAGTCTCCTACAATGAGCAGTTCTTC
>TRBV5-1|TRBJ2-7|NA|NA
CASSLEGGTPTYEQYF
TGCGCCAGCAGCTTGGAAGGGGGAACGCCCACCTACGAGCAGTACTTC
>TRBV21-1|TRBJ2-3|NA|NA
CASTLDSDRVGDTQYF
TGTGCCAGCACCTTAGACTCCGACAGGGTGGGAGATACGCAGTATTTT
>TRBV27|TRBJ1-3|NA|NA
CASRPVGGNTIYF
TGTGCCAGCAGACCCGTGGGGGGGAACACCATATATTTT
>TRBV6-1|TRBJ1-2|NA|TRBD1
CASSELRGLSYGYTF
TGTGCCAGCAGTGAACTAAGGGGGCTCAGCTATGGCTACACCTTC
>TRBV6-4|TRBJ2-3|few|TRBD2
CASSDGTSGGDTQYF
TGTGCCAGCAGTGACGGGACTAGCGGGGGAGATACGCAGTATTTT
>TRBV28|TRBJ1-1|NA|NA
CASSLGAVNTEAFF
TGTGCCAGCAGTTTAGGGGCGGTGAACACTGAAGCTTTCTTT
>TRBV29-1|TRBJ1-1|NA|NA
CSAYENTEAFF
TGCAGCGCCTACGAGAACACTGAAGCTTTCTTT
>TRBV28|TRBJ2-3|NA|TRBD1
CASSPPVFTGGPDTQYF
TGTGCCAGCAGTCCTCCCGTCTTTACAGGGGGCCCAGATACGCAGTATTTT
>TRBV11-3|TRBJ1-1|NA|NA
CASSLLESTEAFF
TGTGCCAGCAGCTTATTAGAGAGCACCGAAGCTTTCTTT
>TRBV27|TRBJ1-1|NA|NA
CASSLGRNTEAFF
TGTGCCAGCAGTTTAGGGCGAAACACTGAAGCTTTCTTT
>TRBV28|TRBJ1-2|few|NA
CASSLGLGYGYTF
TGTGCCAGCAGTTTGGGGCTCGGCTATGGCTACACCTTC
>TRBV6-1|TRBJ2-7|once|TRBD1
CASSGQGAGEQYF
TGTGCCAGCAGTGGACAGGGGGCGGGAGAGCAGTACTTC
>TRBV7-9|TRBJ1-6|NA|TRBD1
CASSFYGTGSPLHF
TGTGCCAGCAGCTTCTACGGGACAGGGTCACCCCTCCACTTT
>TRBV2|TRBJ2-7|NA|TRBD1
CASRDPGQGFNEQYF
TGTGCCAGCAGGGATCCGGGACAGGGGTTCAACGAGCAGTACTTC
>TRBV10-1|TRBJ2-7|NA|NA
CASRGDLSTHEQYF
TGCGCCAGCAGGGGGGACTTATCGACCCACGAGCAGTACTTC
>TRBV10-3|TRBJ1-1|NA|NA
CASQVGVSRNTEAFF
TGTGCCTCCCAGGTAGGGGTGAGCAGGAACACTGAAGCTTTCTTT
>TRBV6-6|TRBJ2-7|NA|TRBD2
CASSRPPSGVVEQYF
TGTGCCAGCAGTCGCCCTCCTAGCGGGGTTGTTGAGCAGTACTTC
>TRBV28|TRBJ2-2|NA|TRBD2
CASRAGGPTGELFF
TGTGCCAGCAGGGCGGGGGGGCCCACCGGGGAGCTGTTTTTT
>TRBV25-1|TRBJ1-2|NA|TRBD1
CASSDPRQGALEGYTF
TGTGCCAGCAGTGACCCTAGACAGGGGGCCTTGGAAGGCTACACCTTC
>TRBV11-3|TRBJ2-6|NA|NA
CASSLDSRSGANVLTF
TGTGCCAGCAGCTTAGATTCCCGCTCTGGGGCCAACGTCCTGACTTTC
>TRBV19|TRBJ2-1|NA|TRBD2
CASSPLSGRSPHNEQFF
TGTGCCAGTAGTCCACTTAGCGGGAGATCCCCCCACAATGAGCAGTTCTTC
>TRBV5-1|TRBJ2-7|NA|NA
CASSFTFGQGFGGEQYF
TGCGCCAGCAGCTTTACTTTTGGGCAGGGGTTCGGTGGGGAGCAGTACTTC
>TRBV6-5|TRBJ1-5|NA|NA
CASRRHDSNQPQHF
TGTGCCAGCAGGCGACACGATAGCAATCAGCCCCAGCATTTT
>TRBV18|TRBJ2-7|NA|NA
CASSPPRIPEQYF
TGTGCCAGCTCACCACCGAGGATCCCCGAGCAGTACTTC
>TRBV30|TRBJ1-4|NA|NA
CAWSREPNEKLFF
TGTGCCTGGAGTAGAGAGCCCAATGAAAAACTGTTTTTT
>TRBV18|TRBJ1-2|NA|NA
CASSLYRDANYGYTF
TGTGCCAGCTCACTTTACAGGGATGCTAACTATGGCTACACCTTC
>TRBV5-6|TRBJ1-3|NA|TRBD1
CASSLDRAGNTIYF
TGTGCCAGCAGCCTGGACAGGGCTGGAAACACCATATATTTT
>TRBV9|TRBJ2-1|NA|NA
CASSVTDYEQFF
TGTGCCAGCAGCGTGACAGACTATGAGCAGTTCTTC
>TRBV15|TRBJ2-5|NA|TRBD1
CATKGGSQETQYF
TGTGCCACCAAAGGGGGCTCCCAAGAGACCCAGTACTTC
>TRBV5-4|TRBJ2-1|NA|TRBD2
CASFAPSGSGFDEQFF
TGTGCCAGCTTTGCTCCCAGCGGGAGTGGATTCGATGAGCAGTTCTTC
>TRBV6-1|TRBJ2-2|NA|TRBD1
CASQPMTGVSGELFF
TGTGCCAGCCAACCGATGACAGGGGTTAGCGGGGAGCTGTTTTTT
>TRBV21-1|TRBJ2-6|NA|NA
CASRTGGSGANVLTF
TGTGCCAGCAGGACAGGGGGCTCTGGGGCCAACGTCCTGACTTTC
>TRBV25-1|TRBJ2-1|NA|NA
CASSESQGLFF
TGTGCCAGCAGTGAATCCCAGGGGCTGTTCTTC
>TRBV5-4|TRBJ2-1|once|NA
CASSLNGYSYNEQFF
TGTGCCAGCAGCTTAAACGGGTACTCCTACAATGAGCAGTTCTTC
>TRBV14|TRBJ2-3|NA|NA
CASSHPPAVGTDTQYF
TGTGCCAGCAGCCACCCCCCAGCGGTGGGCACAGATACGCAGTATTTT
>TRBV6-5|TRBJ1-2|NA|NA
CASNSVGAGYGYTF
TGTGCCAGCAATTCAGTGGGGGCAGGGTATGGCTACACCTTC